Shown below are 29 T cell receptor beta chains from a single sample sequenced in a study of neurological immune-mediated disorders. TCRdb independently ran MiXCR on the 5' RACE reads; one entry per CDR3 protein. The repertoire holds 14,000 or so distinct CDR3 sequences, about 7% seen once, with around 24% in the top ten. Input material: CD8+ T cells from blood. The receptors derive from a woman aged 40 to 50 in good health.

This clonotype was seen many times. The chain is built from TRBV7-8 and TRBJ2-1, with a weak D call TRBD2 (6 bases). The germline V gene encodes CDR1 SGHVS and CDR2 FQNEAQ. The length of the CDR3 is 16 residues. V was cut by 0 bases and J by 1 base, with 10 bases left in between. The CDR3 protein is CASSLAAGNSYNEQFF. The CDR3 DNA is TGTGCCAGCAGCTTAGCGGCGGGAAATTCCTACAATGAGCAGTTCTTC.

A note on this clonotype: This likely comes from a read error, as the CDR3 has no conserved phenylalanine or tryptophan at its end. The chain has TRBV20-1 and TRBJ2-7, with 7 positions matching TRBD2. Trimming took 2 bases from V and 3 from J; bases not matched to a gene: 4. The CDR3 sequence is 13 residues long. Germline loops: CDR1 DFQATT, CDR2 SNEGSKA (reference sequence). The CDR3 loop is CSARHGTNYEQYL. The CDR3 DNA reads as TGCAGTGCTAGACACGGGACTAACTACGAGCAGTACTTA.

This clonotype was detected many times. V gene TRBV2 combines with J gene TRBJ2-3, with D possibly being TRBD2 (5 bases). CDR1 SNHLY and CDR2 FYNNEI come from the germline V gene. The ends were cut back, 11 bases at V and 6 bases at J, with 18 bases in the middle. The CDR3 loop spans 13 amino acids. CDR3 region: CAGRTENLDTQYF. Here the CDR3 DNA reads TGTGCCGGACGGACTGAGAACCTTGATACGCAGTATTTT. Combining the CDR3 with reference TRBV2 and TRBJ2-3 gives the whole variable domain EPEVTQTPSHQVTQMGQEVILRCVPISNHLYFYWYRQILGQKVEFLVSFYNNEISEKSEIFDDQFSVERPDGSNFTLKIRSTKLEDSAMYFCAGRTENLDTQYFGPGTRLTVL.

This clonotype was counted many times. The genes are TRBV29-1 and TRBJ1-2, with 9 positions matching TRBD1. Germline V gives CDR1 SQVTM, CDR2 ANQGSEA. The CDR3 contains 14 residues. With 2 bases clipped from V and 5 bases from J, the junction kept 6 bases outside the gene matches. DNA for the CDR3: TGCAGCGTTGAAAACACCGGGACAGGGTATGGCTACACCTTC. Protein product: CSVENTGTGYGYTF.

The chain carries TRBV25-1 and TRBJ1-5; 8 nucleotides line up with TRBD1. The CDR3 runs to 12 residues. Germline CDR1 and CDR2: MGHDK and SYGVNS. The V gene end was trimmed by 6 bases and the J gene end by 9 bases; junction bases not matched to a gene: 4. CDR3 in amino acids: CASRDRDGPQHF. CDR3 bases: TGTGCCAGCAGGGACAGGGATGGGCCCCAGCATTTT.

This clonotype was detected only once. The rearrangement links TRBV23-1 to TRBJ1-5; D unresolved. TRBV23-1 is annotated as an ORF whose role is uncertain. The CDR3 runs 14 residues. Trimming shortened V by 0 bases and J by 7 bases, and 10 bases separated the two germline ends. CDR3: CASSQSEGWQPQHF. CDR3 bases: TGCGCCAGCAGTCAATCGGAAGGGTGGCAGCCCCAGCATTTT.

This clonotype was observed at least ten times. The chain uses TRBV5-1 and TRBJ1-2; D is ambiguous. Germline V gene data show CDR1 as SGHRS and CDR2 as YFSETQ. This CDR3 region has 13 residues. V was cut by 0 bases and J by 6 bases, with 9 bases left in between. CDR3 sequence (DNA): TGCGCCAGCAGCTTGGGGGCCCTCGATGGCTACACCTTC. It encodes CASSLGALDGYTF.

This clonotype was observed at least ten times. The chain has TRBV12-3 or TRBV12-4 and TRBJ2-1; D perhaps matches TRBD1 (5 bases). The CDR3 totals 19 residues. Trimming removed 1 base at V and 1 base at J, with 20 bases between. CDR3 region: CASSLDEIRDGLSYNEQFF. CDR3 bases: TGTGCCAGCAGTTTAGATGAGATCAGGGATGGCCTTTCCTACAATGAGCAGTTCTTC.

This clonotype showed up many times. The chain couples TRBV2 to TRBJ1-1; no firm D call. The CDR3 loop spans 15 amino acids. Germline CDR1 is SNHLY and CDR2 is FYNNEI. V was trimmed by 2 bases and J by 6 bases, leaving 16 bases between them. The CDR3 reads CASSESGPRLAEAFF. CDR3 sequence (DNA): TGTGCCAGCAGTGAAAGTGGACCCCGGTTGGCTGAAGCTTTCTTT.

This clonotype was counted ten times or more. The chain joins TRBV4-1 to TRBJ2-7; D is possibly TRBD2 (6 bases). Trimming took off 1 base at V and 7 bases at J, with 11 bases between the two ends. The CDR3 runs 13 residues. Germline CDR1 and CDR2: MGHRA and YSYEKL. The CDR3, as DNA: TGCGCCAGCAGCCAAGTACGGGGGAGGGAGCAGTACTTC. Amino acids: CASSQVRGREQYF.

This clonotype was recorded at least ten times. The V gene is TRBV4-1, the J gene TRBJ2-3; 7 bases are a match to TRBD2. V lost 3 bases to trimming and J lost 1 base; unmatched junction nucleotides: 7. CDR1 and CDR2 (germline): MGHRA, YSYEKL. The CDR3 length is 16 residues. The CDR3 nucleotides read TGCGCCAGCAGCCAGGCCGGACTAGTTGGCACAGATACGCAGTATTTT. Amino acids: CASSQAGLVGTDTQYF.

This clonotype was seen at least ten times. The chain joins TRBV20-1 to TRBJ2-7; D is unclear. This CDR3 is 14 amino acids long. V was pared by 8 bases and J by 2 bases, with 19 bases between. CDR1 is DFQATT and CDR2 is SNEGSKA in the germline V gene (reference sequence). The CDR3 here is CSPRPLDAPYEQYF. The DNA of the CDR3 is TGCAGTCCGCGCCCTCTAGATGCCCCCTACGAGCAGTACTTC.

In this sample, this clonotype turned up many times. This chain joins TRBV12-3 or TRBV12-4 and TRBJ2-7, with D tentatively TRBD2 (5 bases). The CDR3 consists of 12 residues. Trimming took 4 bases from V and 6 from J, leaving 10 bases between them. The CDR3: CASSSGNPEQYF. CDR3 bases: TGTGCCAGCAGTTCGGGGAATCCCGAGCAGTACTTC.

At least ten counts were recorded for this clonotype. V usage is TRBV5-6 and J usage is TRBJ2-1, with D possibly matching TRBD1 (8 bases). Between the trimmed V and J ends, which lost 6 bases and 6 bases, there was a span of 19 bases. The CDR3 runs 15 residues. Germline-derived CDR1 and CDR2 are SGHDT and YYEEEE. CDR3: CASIEAGQVVNEQFF. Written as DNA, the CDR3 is TGTGCCAGCATCGAAGCGGGACAGGTAGTCAATGAGCAGTTCTTC.

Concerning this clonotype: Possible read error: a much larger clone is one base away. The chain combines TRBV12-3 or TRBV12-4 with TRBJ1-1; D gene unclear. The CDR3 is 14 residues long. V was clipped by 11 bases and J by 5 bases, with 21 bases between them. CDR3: CACTRSLLGTEAFF. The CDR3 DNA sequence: TGTGCCTGCACCAGGTCCCTTTTGGGGACTGAAGCTTTCTTT.

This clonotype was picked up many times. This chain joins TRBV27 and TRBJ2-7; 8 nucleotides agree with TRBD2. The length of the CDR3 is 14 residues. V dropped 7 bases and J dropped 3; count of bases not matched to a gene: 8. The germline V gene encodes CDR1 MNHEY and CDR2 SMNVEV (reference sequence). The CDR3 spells CASMAGAGGYEQYF. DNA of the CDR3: TGTGCCAGCATGGCAGGCGCGGGGGGCTACGAGCAGTACTTC.

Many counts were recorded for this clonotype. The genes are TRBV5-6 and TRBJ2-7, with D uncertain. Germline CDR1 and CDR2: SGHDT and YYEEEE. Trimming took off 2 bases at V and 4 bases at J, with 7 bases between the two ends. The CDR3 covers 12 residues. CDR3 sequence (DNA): TGTGCCAGCAGCTTCCGCCCGTACGAGCAGTACTTC. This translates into CASSFRPYEQYF.

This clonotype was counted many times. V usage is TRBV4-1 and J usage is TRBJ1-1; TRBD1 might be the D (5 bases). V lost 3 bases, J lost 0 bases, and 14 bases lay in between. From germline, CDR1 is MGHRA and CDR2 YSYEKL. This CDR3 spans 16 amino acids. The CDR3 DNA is TGCGCCAGCAGCCAGAGGGAGGGGAGGTTGAACACTGAAGCTTTCTTT. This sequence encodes CASSQREGRLNTEAFF.

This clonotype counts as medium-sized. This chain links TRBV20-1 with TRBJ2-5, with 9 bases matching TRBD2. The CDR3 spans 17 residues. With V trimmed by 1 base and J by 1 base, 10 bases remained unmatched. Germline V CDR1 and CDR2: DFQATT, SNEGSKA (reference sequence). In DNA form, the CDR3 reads TGCAGTGCTAGAGCTTTGGGGACTAGCAGCACCCAAGAGACCCAGTACTTC. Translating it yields CSARALGTSSTQETQYF.

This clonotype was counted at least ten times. CDR3 coding DNA: TGCGCCAGCAGTCACGGACTAGCGGGGCTCCAAGAGACCCAGTACTTC. Translating it yields CASSHGLAGLQETQYF. The gene calls are TRBV5-1 and TRBJ2-5; 12 nucleotides match TRBD2. J was trimmed by 1 base and V by 5 bases; bases with no gene match: 6. The germline CDR1 and CDR2 sequences are SGHRS and YFSETQ. CDR3 size: 16 residues.

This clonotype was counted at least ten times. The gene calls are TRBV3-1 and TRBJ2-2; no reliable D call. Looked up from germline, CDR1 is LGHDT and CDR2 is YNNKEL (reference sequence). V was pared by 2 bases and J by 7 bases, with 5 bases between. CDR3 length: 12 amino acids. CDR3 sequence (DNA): TGTGCCAGCAGCCAAAAATACGGGGAGCTGTTTTTT. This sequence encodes CASSQKYGELFF.

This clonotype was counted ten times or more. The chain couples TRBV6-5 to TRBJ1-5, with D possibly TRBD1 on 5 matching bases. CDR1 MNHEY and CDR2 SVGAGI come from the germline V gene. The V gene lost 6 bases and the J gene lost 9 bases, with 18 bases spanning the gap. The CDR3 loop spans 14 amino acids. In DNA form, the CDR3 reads TGTGCCAGCAGCCCCCGGGCGGGACGATGGCCCCAGCATTTT. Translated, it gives CASSPRAGRWPQHF.

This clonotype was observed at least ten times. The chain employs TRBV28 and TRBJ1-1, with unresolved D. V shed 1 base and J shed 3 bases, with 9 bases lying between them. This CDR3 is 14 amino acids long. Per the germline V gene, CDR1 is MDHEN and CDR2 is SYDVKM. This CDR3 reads CASSLSGQYTEAFF. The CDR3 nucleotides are TGTGCCAGCAGTTTATCTGGGCAATACACTGAAGCTTTCTTT.

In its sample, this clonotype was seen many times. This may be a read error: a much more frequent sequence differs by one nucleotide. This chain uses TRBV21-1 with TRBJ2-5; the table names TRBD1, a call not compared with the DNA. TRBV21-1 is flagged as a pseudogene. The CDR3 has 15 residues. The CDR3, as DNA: TGTGCCAGCAGCAGAGGACAGGGATATCGTGAGACCAAGTACTTC. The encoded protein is CASSRGQGYRETKYF.

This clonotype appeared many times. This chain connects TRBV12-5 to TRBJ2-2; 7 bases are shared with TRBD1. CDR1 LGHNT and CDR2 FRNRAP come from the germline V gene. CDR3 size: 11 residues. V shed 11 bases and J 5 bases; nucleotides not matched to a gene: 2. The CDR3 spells CAVQGTGELFF. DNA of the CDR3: TGTGCTGTACAGGGGACCGGGGAGCTGTTTTTT. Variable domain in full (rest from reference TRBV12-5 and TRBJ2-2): DARVTQTPRHKVTEMGQEVTMRCQPILGHNTVFWYRQTMMQGLELLAYFRNRAPLDDSGMPKDRFSAEMPDATLATLKIQPSEPRDSAVYFCAVQGTGELFFGEGSRLTVL.

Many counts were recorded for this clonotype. CDR3 loop: CASSLGRDPNQPQHF. The CDR3 DNA reads TGTGCCAGCAGCTTAGGCAGGGATCCCAATCAGCCCCAGCATTTT. This chain joins TRBV7-8 and TRBJ1-5; D might be TRBD1 (5 bases). Germline values: CDR1 SGHVS, CDR2 FQNEAQ. Between the trimmed V and J ends, which lost 1 base and 3 bases, there was a span of 10 bases. This CDR3 has 15 amino acids.

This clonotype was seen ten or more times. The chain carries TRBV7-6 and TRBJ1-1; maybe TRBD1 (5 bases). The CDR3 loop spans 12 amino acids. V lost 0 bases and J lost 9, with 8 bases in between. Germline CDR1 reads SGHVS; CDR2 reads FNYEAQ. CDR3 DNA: TGTGCCAGCAGCTTAGCCGGGACCAAAGCTTTCTTT. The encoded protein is CASSLAGTKAFF.

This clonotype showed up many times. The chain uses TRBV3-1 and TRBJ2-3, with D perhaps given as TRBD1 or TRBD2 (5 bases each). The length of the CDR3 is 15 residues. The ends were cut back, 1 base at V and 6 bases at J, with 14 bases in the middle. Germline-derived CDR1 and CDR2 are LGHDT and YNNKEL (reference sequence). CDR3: CASSQGDRQSDTQYF. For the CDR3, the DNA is TGTGCCAGCAGCCAAGGGGACCGCCAGTCGGATACGCAGTATTTT.

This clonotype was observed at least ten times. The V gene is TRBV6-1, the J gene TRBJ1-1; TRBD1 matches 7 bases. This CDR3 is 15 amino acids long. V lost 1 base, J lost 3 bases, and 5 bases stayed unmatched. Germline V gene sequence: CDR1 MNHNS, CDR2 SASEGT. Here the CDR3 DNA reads TGTGCCAGCAGTGAAGGGGAGGGGGCCTACACTGAAGCTTTCTTT. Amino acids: CASSEGEGAYTEAFF.